A single sample gave rise to the 6 T cell receptor beta chains below, sequenced in a study of cytomegalovirus exposure and HLA in healthy donors. PCR employed 60 Vbeta and 13 Jbeta primers. Some clones are missing from TCRdb's copy, which holds only in-frame ones; the method was immunoSEQ multiplex PCR. This sample yields 200,000 to 250,000 clones, of which almost 70% are seen a single time; about 3% belongs to the top ten. The sequencing sample was made of PBMCs. All receptors derive from a man aged 35 to 55 in good health and CMV-seropositive.

The V gene is TRBV5-1, the J gene TRBJ1-4; 7 bases map to TRBD1. The CDR3 totals 17 residues. J lost 6 bases, V lost 4 bases, and 15 bases had no gene match. Germline V gene sequence: CDR1 SGHRS, CDR2 YFSETQ. CDR3 region: CASSPSSTTGADEKLFF. Written as DNA, the CDR3 is TGCGCCAGCAGCCCATCCTCCACCACAGGGGCTGATGAAAAACTGTTTTTT.

The chain links TRBV28 to TRBJ1-4, with TRBD1 identical over 7 bases. Germline V CDR1 and CDR2: MDHEN, SYDVKM. This CDR3 has 12 residues. Trimming removed 4 bases from V and 13 bases from J; junction bases left unmatched: 6. The CDR3 bases are TGTGCCAGCAGTTATTTGGGACAGATACTGTTTTTT. Translation gives CASSYLGQILFF.

As regards this clone: Other nucleotide sequences in the sample specify the same CDR3. The chain has TRBV19 and TRBJ1-1; perhaps TRBD1 as D (6 bases). The germline V gene has CDR1 LNHDA and CDR2 SQIVND (reference sequence). Between the trimmed V and J ends, which lost 3 bases and 0 bases, there was a span of 8 bases. The CDR3 runs to 14 residues. The CDR3 DNA sequence: TGTGCCAGTAGTATCGGACAGCTGAACACTGAAGCTTTCTTT. Translation gives CASSIGQLNTEAFF. Full variable domain (missing parts from reference TRBV19 and TRBJ1-1): DGGITQSPKYLFRKEGQNVTLSCEQNLNHDAMYWYRQDPGQGLRLIYYSQIVNDFQKGDIAEGYSVSREKKESFPLTVTSAQKNPTAFYLCASSIGQLNTEAFFGQGTRLTVV.

The chain links TRBV4-3 to TRBJ2-2; D might be TRBD1 (5 bases). The CDR3 has 17 residues. The V gene lost 1 base and the J gene lost 2 bases, with 14 bases spanning the gap. Per germline, CDR1 LGHNA and CDR2 YSLEER. CDR3 coding DNA: TGCGCCAGCAGCCAAGGCCCCCCACAGGCCAACACCGGGGAGCTGTTTTTT. Protein: CASSQGPPQANTGELFF.

Concerning this clone: This sample also contains other DNA sequences that code for the same CDR3. The chain has TRBV5-1 and TRBJ2-1; 8 bases are a match to TRBD1. V trimming: 0 bases; J trimming: 1 base; junction bases outside the gene matches: 0. The V gene's germline CDR1 is SGHRS and CDR2 YFSETQ. The CDR3 totals 15 residues. CDR3 bases: TGCGCCAGCAGCTTGGGACAGGGGTCCTACAATGAGCAGTTCTTC. Translation gives CASSLGQGSYNEQFF.

V is TRBV7-6 and J is TRBJ2-1, with 9 bases matching TRBD1. The CDR3 is made up of 17 amino acids. J gave up 3 bases and V 1 base, and 7 bases lay outside the gene matches. Germline V lookup: CDR1 SGHVS, CDR2 FNYEAQ. As DNA, the CDR3 is TGTGCCAGCAGCTTAGGGGGACAGGGATCACTCTACAATGAGCAGTTCTTC. Its protein product is CASSLGGQGSLYNEQFF.